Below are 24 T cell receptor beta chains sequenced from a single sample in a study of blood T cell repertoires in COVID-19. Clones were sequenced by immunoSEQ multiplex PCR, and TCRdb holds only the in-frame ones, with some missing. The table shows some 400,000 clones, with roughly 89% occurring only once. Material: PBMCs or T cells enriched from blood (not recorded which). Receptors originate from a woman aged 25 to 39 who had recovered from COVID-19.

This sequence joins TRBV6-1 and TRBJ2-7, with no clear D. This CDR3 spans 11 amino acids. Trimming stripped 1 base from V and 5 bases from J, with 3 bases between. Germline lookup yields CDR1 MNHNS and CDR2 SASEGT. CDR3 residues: CASSEGHEQYF. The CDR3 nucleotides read TGTGCCAGCAGTGAAGGGCACGAGCAGTACTTC.

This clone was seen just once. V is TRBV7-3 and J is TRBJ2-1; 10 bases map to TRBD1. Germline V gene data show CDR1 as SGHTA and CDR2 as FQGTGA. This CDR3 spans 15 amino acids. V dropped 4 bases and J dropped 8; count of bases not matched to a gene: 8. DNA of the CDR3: TGTGCCAGCAGCTCCGGGACAGGGGCTTCGCATGAGCAGTTCTTC. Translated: CASSSGTGASHEQFF.

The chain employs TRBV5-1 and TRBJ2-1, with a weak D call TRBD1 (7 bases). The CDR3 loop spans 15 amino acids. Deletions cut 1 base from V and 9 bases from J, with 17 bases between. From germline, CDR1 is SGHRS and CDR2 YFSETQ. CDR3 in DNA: TGCGCCAGCAGCTTGTGGCAGGGGGGAGAGGGTGAGCAGTTCTTC. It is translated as CASSLWQGGEGEQFF. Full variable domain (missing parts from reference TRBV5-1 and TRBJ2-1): KAGVTQTPRYLIKTRGQQVTLSCSPISGHRSVSWYQQTPGQGLQFLFEYFSETQRNKGNFPGRFSGRQFSNSRSEMNVSTLELGDSALYLCASSLWQGGEGEQFFGPGTRLTVL.

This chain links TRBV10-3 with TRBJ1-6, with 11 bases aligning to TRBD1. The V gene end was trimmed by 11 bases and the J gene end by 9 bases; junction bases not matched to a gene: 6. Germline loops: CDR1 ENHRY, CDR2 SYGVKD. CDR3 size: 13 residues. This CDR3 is CASGTGGGSPLHF. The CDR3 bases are TGTGCCTCCGGGACAGGGGGAGGTTCACCCCTCCACTTT.

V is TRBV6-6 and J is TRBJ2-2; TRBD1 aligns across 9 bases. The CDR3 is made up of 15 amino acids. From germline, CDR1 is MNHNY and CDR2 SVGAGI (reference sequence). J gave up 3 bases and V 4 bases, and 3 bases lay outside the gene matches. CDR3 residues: CASSLGQGYTGELFF. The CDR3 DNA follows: TGTGCCAGCAGTTTGGGACAGGGATACACCGGGGAGCTGTTTTTT.

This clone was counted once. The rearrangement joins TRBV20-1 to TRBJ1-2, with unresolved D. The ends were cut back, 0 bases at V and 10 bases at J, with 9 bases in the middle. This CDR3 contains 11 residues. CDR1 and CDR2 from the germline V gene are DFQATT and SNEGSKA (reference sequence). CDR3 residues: CSARDGPAYTF. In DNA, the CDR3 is TGCAGTGCTAGAGATGGGCCTGCCTACACCTTC.

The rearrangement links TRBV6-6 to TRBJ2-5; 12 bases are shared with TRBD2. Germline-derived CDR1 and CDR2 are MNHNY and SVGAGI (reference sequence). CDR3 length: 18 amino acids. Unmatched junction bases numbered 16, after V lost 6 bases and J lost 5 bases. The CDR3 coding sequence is TGTGCCAGCAGACGACTAGCGGGGGTGTCAAGGGGTTACGAGACCCAGTACTTC. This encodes CASRRLAGVSRGYETQYF.

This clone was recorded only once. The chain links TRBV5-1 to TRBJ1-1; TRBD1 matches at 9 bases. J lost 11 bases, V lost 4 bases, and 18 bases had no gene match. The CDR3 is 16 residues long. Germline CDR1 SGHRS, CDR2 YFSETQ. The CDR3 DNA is TGCGCCAGCAGCCCTGCCGCCGGGACAGGGATTTCTGTTGCTTTCTTT. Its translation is CASSPAAGTGISVAFF. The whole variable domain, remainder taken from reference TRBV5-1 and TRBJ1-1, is KAGVTQTPRYLIKTRGQQVTLSCSPISGHRSVSWYQQTPGQGLQFLFEYFSETQRNKGNFPGRFSGRQFSNSRSEMNVSTLELGDSALYLCASSPAAGTGISVAFFGQGTRLTVV.

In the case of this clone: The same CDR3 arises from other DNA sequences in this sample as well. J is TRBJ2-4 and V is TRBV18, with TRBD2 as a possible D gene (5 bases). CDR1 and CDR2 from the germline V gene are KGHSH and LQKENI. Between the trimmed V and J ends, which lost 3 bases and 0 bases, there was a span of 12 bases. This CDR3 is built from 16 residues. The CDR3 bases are TGTGCCAGCTCACCCCCCGGCGGGCTAGCCAAAAACATTCAGTACTTC. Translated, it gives CASSPPGGLAKNIQYF.

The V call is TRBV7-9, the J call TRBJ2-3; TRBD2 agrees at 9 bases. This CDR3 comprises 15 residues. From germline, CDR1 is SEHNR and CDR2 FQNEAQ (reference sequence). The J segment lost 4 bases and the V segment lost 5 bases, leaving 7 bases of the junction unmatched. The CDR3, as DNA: TGTGCCAGCAGCCGCCAGGGACTAGCAGCAGATACGCAGTATTTT. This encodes CASSRQGLAADTQYF.

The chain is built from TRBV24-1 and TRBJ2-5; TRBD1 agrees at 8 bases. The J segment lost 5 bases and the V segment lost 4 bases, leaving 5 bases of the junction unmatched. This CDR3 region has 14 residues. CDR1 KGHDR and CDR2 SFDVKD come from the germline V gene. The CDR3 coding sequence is TGTGCCACCAGTGAGCACGGACAGGGCGAGACCCAGTACTTC. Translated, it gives CATSEHGQGETQYF.

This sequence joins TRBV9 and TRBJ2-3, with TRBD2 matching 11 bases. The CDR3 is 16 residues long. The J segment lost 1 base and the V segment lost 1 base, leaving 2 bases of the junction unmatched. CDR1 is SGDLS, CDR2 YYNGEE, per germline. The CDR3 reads CASSVRGLAGTDTQYF. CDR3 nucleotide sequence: TGTGCCAGCAGCGTACGGGGACTAGCGGGCACAGATACGCAGTATTTT.

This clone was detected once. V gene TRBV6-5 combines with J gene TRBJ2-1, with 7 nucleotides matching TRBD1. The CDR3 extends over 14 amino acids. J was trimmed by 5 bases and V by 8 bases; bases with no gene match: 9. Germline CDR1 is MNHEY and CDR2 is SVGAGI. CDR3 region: CASGYRGKHNEQFF. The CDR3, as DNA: TGTGCCAGCGGGTACAGGGGTAAACACAATGAGCAGTTCTTC.

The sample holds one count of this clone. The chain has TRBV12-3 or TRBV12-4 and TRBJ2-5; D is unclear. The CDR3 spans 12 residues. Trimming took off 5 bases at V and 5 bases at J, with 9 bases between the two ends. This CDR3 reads CASSRKQETQYF. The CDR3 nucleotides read TGTGCCAGCAGTCGTAAACAGGAGACCCAGTACTTC.

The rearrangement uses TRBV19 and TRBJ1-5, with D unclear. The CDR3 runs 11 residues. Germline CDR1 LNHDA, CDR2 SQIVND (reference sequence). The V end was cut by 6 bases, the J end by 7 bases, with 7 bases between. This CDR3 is CASSAGQPQHF. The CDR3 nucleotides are TGTGCCAGTAGCGCGGGGCAGCCCCAGCATTTT.

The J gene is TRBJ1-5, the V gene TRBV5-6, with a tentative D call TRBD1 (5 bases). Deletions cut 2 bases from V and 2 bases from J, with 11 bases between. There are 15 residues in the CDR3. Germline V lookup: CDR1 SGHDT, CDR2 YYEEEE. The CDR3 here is CASSLWGGGNQPQHF. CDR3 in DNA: TGTGCCAGCAGCTTATGGGGAGGGGGCAATCAGCCCCAGCATTTT.

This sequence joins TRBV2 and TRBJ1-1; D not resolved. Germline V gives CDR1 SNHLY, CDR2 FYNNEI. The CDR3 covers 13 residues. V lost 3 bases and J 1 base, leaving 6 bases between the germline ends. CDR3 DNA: TGTGCCAGCAGTGACCACAGGAACACTGAAGCTTTCTTT. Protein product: CASSDHRNTEAFF.

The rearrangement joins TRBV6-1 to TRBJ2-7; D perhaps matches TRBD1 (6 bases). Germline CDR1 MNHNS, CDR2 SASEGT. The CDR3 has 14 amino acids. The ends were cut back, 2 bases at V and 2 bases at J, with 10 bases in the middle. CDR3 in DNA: TGTGCCAGCAGTGAAATGAGGACAGCCTACGAGCAGTACTTC. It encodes CASSEMRTAYEQYF.

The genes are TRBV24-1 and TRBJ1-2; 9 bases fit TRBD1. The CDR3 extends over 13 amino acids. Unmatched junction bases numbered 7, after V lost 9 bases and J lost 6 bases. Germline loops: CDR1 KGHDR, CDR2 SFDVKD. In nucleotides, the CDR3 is TGTGCCACCTGGGACAGGGATAAGCATGGCTACACCTTC. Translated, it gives CATWDRDKHGYTF.

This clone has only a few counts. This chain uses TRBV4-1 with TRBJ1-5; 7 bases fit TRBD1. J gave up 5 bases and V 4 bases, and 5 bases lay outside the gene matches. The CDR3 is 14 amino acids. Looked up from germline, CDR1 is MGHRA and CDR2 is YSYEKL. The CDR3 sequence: CASSLDRVDQPQHF. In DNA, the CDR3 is TGCGCCAGCAGCCTCGACAGGGTCGATCAGCCCCAGCATTTT.

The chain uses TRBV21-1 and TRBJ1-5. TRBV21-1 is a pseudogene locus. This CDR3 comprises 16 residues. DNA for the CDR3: TGTGCCAGCAGCGCAGGGAGGGGGTATAGCAATCAGCCCCAGCATTTT. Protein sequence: CASSAGRGYSNQPQHF.

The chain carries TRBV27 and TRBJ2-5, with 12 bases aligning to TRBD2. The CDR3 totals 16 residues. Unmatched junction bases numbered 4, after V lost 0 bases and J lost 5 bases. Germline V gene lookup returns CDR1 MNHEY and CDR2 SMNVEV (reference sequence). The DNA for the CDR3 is TGTGCCAGCAGTTTATCGACTAGCGGGAGATGGGAGACCCAGTACTTC. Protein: CASSLSTSGRWETQYF.

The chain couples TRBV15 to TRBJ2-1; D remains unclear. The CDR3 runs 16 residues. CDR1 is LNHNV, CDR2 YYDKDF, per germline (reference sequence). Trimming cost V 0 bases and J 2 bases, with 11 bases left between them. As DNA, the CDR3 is TGTGCCACCAGCAGAGATAGAGGCGGAACCTACAATGAGCAGTTCTTC. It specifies CATSRDRGGTYNEQFF.

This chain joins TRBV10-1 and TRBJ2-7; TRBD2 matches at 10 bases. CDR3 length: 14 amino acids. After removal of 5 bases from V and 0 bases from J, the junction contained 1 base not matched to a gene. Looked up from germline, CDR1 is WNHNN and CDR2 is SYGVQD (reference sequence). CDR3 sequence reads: CASSPSGSSYEQYF. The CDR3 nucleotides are TGCGCCAGCAGTCCTAGCGGGAGCTCCTACGAGCAGTACTTC.